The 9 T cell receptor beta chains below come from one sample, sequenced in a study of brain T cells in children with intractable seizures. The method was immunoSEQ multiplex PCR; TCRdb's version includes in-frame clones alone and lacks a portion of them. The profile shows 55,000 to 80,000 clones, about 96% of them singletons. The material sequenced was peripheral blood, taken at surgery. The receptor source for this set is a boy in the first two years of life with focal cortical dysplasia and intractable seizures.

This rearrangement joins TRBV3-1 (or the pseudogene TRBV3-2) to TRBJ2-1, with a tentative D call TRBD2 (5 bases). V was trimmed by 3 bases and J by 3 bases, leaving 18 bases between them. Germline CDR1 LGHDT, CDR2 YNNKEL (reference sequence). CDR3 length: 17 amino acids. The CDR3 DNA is TGTGCCAGCAGCCATGCGGGCGGTAGAGGGTTCTACAATGAGCAGTTCTTC. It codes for CASSHAGGRGFYNEQFF.

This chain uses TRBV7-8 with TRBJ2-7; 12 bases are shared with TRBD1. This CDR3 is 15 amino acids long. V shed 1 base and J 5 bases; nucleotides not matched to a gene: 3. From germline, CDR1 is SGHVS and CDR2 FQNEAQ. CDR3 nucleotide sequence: TGTGCCAGCAGCTTAGGGGACAGGGGGCCCGACGAGCAGTACTTC. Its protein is CASSLGDRGPDEQYF.

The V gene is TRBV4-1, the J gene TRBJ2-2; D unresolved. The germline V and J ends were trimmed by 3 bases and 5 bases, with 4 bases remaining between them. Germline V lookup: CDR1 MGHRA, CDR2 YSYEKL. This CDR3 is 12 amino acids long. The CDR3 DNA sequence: TGCGCCAGCAGCCAGTGGACCGGGGAGCTGTTTTTT. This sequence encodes CASSQWTGELFF.

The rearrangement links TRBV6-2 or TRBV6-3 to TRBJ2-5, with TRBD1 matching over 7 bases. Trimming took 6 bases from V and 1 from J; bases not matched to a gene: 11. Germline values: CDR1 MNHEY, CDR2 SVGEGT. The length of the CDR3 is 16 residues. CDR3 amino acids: CASSHRTGTAQETQYF. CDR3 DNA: TGTGCCAGCAGCCATCGTACCGGGACAGCCCAAGAGACCCAGTACTTC.

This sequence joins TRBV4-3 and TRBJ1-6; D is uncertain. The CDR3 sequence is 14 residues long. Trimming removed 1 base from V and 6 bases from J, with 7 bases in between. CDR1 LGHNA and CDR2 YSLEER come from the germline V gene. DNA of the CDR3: TGCGCCAGCAGCCAAGGGGGATTTAATTCACCCCTCCACTTT. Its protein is CASSQGGFNSPLHF.

The CDR3 DNA is TGTGCCAGCAGTTTAAGTGTGAGGACTGAAGCTTTCTTT. Encoded protein: CASSLSVRTEAFF. J is TRBJ1-1 and V is TRBV27; D is ambiguous. Germline lookup yields CDR1 MNHEY and CDR2 SMNVEV (reference sequence). V was pared by 2 bases and J by 5 bases, with 9 bases between. The CDR3 runs 13 residues.

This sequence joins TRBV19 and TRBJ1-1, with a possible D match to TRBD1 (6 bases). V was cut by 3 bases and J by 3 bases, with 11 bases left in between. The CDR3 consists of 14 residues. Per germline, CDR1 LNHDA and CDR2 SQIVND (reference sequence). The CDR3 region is CASSIFQGYTEAFF. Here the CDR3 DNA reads TGTGCCAGTAGTATTTTCCAGGGGTACACTGAAGCTTTCTTT.

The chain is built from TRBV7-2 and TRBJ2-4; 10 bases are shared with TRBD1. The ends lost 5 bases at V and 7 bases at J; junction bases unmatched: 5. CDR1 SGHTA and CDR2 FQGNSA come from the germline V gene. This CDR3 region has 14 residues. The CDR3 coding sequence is TGTGCCAGCAGCCTGACAGGGGGCGCCAACATTCAGTACTTC. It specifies CASSLTGGANIQYF.

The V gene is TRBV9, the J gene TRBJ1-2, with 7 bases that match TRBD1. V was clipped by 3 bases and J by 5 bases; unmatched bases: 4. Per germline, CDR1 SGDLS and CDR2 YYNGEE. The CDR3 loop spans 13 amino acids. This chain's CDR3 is CASSGLTGYGYTF. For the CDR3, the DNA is TGTGCCAGCAGCGGACTGACAGGGTATGGCTACACCTTC.